The rows below give T cell receptor beta chains drawn from one sample of a study of beta chain features in type 1 diabetes. Assay used: immunoSEQ multiplex PCR; TCRdb lists only in-frame clones, some missing. Of hundreds of thousands of clones detected, 6.5% to 10% appear once; the ten largest clones hold approximately 0.47%. The specimen was central memory CD4+ T cells from blood. The source of these receptors is a woman aged 18-29 years in good health. The CDR3 runs from the conserved cysteine through the conserved F or W. The order of the fields is CDR3 protein, CDR3 DNA, D gene, CDR3 length, clone size, J gene, V gene. The D gene is left open where the match is weak. Part of the rows lack a size; the others show once, few, many or a class for expanded clones.

CASSLGGYEQYF,TGCGCCAGCAGCTTGGGGGGGTACGAGCAGTACTTC,.,12,.,TRBJ2-7,TRBV5-1
CATSRETTAFGNTIYF,TGTGCCACCAGCAGAGAGACGACAGCTTTTGGAAACACCATATATTTT,.,16,few,TRBJ1-3,TRBV15
CASSVGQGFQETQYF,TGTGCCAGCAGTGTAGGACAGGGTTTCCAAGAGACCCAGTACTTC,TRBD1,15,.,TRBJ2-5,TRBV2
CASSFDRNLYEQYF,TGCGCCAGCAGCTTTGACAGGAACCTTTACGAGCAGTACTTC,.,14,few,TRBJ2-7,TRBV5-1
CATENDSGANVLTF,TGTGCCACCGAAAACGACTCTGGGGCCAACGTCCTGACTTTC,.,14,few,TRBJ2-6,TRBV28
CSVHIAGTEAFF,TGCAGCGTTCATATAGCGGGCACTGAAGCTTTCTTT,.,12,.,TRBJ1-1,TRBV29-1
CASRWGGIGTEAFF,TGTGCCAGCCGATGGGGGGGAATTGGCACTGAAGCTTTCTTT,.,14,.,TRBJ1-1,TRBV7-2
CASSGEGGTQYF,TGTGCCAGCAGCGGAGAGGGAGGGACCCAGTACTTC,.,12,many,TRBJ2-5,TRBV11-2
CASSEFGMEPTGELFF,TGTGCCAGCAGTGAATTCGGTATGGAGCCAACCGGGGAGCTGTTTTTT,.,16,few,TRBJ2-2,TRBV6-1
CASSQDKVPYEQYF,TGCGCCAGCAGCCAAGACAAGGTTCCCTACGAGCAGTACTTC,.,14,.,TRBJ2-7,TRBV4-1
CASSLSDRDTEAFF,TGTGCCAGCAGCTTAAGCGACAGGGACACTGAAGCTTTCTTT,TRBD1,14,.,TRBJ1-1,TRBV7-3
CASSLEWGSEKLFF,TGTGCCAGCAGCTTGGAGTGGGGGAGCGAAAAACTGTTTTTT,.,14,.,TRBJ1-4,TRBV5-5